This TCR beta chain was sequenced during a study of vaccination and CD4 T cells after COVID-19. Overall study context: Everyone enrolled got two doses of BNT162b2 or mRNA-1273 vaccine. For post-vaccine samples, collection took place a median about 72 days after dose two, ranging from 14 to 241. Researchers treated control cultures with a CEFX pool, an HIV-1 Nef pool, or no peptide.

Details on this clonotype: Its antigen remains unidentified.

Sequencing of the DNA from cultured CD4+ T cells was carried out with the Oncomine TCR Beta short-read assay. TCRdb re-derived calls from the PCR reads in MiXCR, one entry per CDR3 protein. The sample includes 11,000 to 15,000 distinct CDR3 sequences, under 40% of them seen just once. The V end was cut by 7 bases, the J end by 1 base, with 13 bases between. Germline V gene sequence: CDR1 MDHEN, CDR2 SYDVKM. CDR3 length: 15 residues. Treatment of the sample: roughly 10-day PBMC culture with coronavirus spike peptide pools or control peptides (ViraFEST assay). Sequences were obtained from CD4+ T cells from blood, cultured in vitro. The V gene is TRBV28, the J gene TRBJ2-2; D gene ambiguous. The sequence derives from a human donor who had recovered from COVID-19. The CDR3 region is CASTEGPLNTGELFF. CDR3 nucleotide sequence: TGTGCCAGCACCGAAGGACCCTTGAACACCGGGGAGCTGTTTTTT.